This is a list of T cell receptor beta chains from one sample in a study of blood T cells in healthy people across ages. Via MiXCR, TCRdb re-called the 5' RACE reads, giving one row per CDR3 protein. The data contain 1,500,000 or so distinct CDR3 sequences, 35% to 45% of them singletons. The sample was blood. The receptors were sampled from a woman younger than 35 in good health. Each CDR3 is given with its conserved first and last residue. D genes are given only for firm matches. Clone size is given for some rows only: seen once, a few or many times, or a class if the clone is expanded.

clone_size: few; d_call: .; j_call: TRBJ1-5; v_call: TRBV4-1; cdr3_aa: CASSQLEGSNQPQHF; cdr3_nt: TGCGCCAGCAGCCAACTGGAGGGGAGCAATCAGCCCCAGCATTTT
clone_size: .; d_call: .; j_call: TRBJ2-7; v_call: TRBV7-9; cdr3_aa: CASSLASAGKGGYEQYF; cdr3_nt: TGTGCCAGCAGCTTAGCGTCAGCGGGTAAAGGGGGCTACGAGCAGTACTTC
clone_size: few; d_call: .; j_call: TRBJ2-5; v_call: TRBV29-1; cdr3_aa: CSVEGPFRGRRETQYF; cdr3_nt: TGCAGCGTTGAAGGGCCTTTCAGGGGCCGGAGAGAGACCCAGTACTTC
clone_size: .; d_call: .; j_call: TRBJ2-4; v_call: TRBV29-1; cdr3_aa: CSVELWSKNIQYF; cdr3_nt: TGCAGCGTTGAACTCTGGTCCAAAAACATTCAGTACTTC
clone_size: .; d_call: .; j_call: TRBJ2-5; v_call: TRBV5-1; cdr3_aa: CASSLASWGAQETQYF; cdr3_nt: TGCGCCAGCAGCTTGGCGTCATGGGGGGCCCAAGAGACCCAGTACTTC
clone_size: .; d_call: TRBD1; j_call: TRBJ2-1; v_call: TRBV12-3/TRBV12-4; cdr3_aa: CASSDLDRADEQFF; cdr3_nt: TGTGCCAGCAGTGACCTGGACAGGGCTGATGAGCAGTTCTTC
clone_size: few; d_call: TRBD1; j_call: TRBJ2-1; v_call: TRBV9; cdr3_aa: CASSYRQGFLDEQFF; cdr3_nt: TGTGCCAGCAGCTACAGACAGGGATTTTTGGATGAGCAGTTCTTC
clone_size: .; d_call: .; j_call: TRBJ1-1; v_call: TRBV7-8; cdr3_aa: CASSLDAGDTKAFF; cdr3_nt: TGTGCCAGCAGCTTAGACGCGGGCGACACTAAAGCTTTCTTT
clone_size: .; d_call: .; j_call: TRBJ1-6; v_call: TRBV4-1; cdr3_aa: CASSLKQGSSYNSPLHF; cdr3_nt: TGCGCCAGCAGCCTTAAGCAGGGTAGCTCCTATAATTCACCCCTCCACTTT
clone_size: .; d_call: TRBD2; j_call: TRBJ2-1; v_call: TRBV14; cdr3_aa: CASSQGLAGAETQFF; cdr3_nt: TGTGCCAGCAGCCAAGGGCTGGCGGGAGCAGAGACCCAGTTCTTC
clone_size: .; d_call: .; j_call: TRBJ2-7; v_call: TRBV13; cdr3_aa: CASSSPGRNEQYF; cdr3_nt: TGTGCCAGCAGCTCACCGGGACGGAACGAGCAGTACTTC
clone_size: .; d_call: .; j_call: TRBJ2-3; v_call: TRBV9; cdr3_aa: CASSGGRGKDTQYF; cdr3_nt: TGTGCCAGCAGCGGGGGGAGGGGGAAGGATACGCAGTATTTT
clone_size: .; d_call: .; j_call: TRBJ2-1; v_call: TRBV7-9; cdr3_aa: CASSIAGQVYNEQFF; cdr3_nt: TGTGCCAGCAGCATAGCGGGACAGGTTTACAATGAGCAGTTCTTC
clone_size: .; d_call: .; j_call: TRBJ1-2; v_call: TRBV27; cdr3_aa: CASSLSGSVVYTF; cdr3_nt: TGTGCCAGCAGTTTATCGGGGAGCGTCGTCTACACCTTC
clone_size: .; d_call: .; j_call: TRBJ1-2; v_call: TRBV6-5; cdr3_aa: CASSLPGSVAGYTF; cdr3_nt: TGTGCCAGCAGCCTCCCCGGGTCGGTAGCAGGCTACACCTTC
clone_size: .; d_call: .; j_call: TRBJ2-1; v_call: TRBV4-3; cdr3_aa: CASSPSNARNEQFF; cdr3_nt: TGCGCCAGCAGCCCTTCAAATGCGCGCAATGAGCAGTTCTTC
clone_size: .; d_call: .; j_call: TRBJ1-6; v_call: TRBV20-1; cdr3_aa: CSATSTGASYSPLHF; cdr3_nt: TGCAGTGCTACTTCGACGGGGGCGAGTTATTCACCCCTCCACTTT
clone_size: .; d_call: TRBD2; j_call: TRBJ2-1; v_call: TRBV18; cdr3_aa: CASSSTGLVANEQFF; cdr3_nt: TGTGCCAGCTCATCTACTGGACTAGTCGCTAATGAGCAGTTCTTC
clone_size: many; d_call: TRBD1; j_call: TRBJ1-1; v_call: TRBV7-2; cdr3_aa: CASSSTGTSTEAFF; cdr3_nt: TGTGCCAGCAGCTCGACAGGGACGAGCACTGAAGCTTTCTTT
clone_size: .; d_call: TRBD2; j_call: TRBJ2-1; v_call: TRBV4-3; cdr3_aa: CASSQDPSGADLHEQFF; cdr3_nt: TGCGCCAGCAGCCAAGATCCTAGCGGGGCTGATCTCCATGAGCAGTTCTTC
clone_size: few; d_call: TRBD1; j_call: TRBJ2-6; v_call: TRBV7-2; cdr3_aa: CASRIFRDRGPEPGANVLTF; cdr3_nt: TGTGCCAGCAGGATTTTCCGGGACAGGGGGCCTGAACCTGGGGCCAACGTCCTGACTTTC
clone_size: few; d_call: .; j_call: TRBJ2-5; v_call: TRBV11-2; cdr3_aa: CASSQHADRETQYF; cdr3_nt: TGTGCCAGCAGCCAACACGCTGATAGGGAGACCCAGTACTTC
clone_size: few; d_call: TRBD1; j_call: TRBJ1-2; v_call: TRBV13; cdr3_aa: CASSLGGQDYGYTF; cdr3_nt: TGTGCCAGCAGCTTAGGAGGACAGGACTATGGCTACACCTTC
clone_size: .; d_call: TRBD1; j_call: TRBJ1-5; v_call: TRBV20-1; cdr3_aa: CSADLQGARWRSNQPQHF; cdr3_nt: TGCAGTGCTGACCTACAGGGGGCGCGATGGCGGAGCAATCAGCCCCAGCATTTT
clone_size: .; d_call: .; j_call: TRBJ2-7; v_call: TRBV4-3; cdr3_aa: CASSQGLDGTYEQYF; cdr3_nt: TGCGCCAGCAGCCAAGGACTAGACGGGACCTACGAGCAGTACTTC
clone_size: .; d_call: .; j_call: TRBJ1-4; v_call: TRBV6-5; cdr3_aa: CASSYGEGVGEKLFF; cdr3_nt: TGTGCCAGCAGTTACGGGGAGGGTGTCGGTGAAAAACTGTTTTTT
clone_size: few; d_call: TRBD1; j_call: TRBJ2-7; v_call: TRBV4-1; cdr3_aa: CASSKGQGRDEQYF; cdr3_nt: TGCGCCAGCAGCAAAGGACAGGGCCGTGACGAGCAGTACTTC
clone_size: .; d_call: TRBD2; j_call: TRBJ2-1; v_call: TRBV12-3/TRBV12-4; cdr3_aa: CAGGREAYNEQFF; cdr3_nt: TGTGCCGGCGGCCGGGAGGCCTACAATGAGCAGTTCTTC
clone_size: .; d_call: .; j_call: TRBJ2-7; v_call: TRBV29-1; cdr3_aa: CSVVGRFSYEQYF; cdr3_nt: TGCAGCGTTGTGGGCCGTTTTTCCTACGAGCAGTACTTC
clone_size: few; d_call: TRBD1; j_call: TRBJ1-2; v_call: TRBV27; cdr3_aa: CASSLVPGQGGGYTF; cdr3_nt: TGTGCCAGCAGTTTAGTCCCGGGACAGGGTGGCGGCTACACCTTC
clone_size: .; d_call: TRBD1; j_call: TRBJ2-3; v_call: TRBV12-3/TRBV12-4; cdr3_aa: CASSGQTGLVTDTQYF; cdr3_nt: TGTGCCAGCAGTGGCCAGACAGGGTTGGTGACAGATACGCAGTATTTT
clone_size: .; d_call: .; j_call: TRBJ1-5; v_call: TRBV6-1; cdr3_aa: CASRPPLGRDNQPQHF; cdr3_nt: TGTGCCAGCAGACCACCCCTCGGGAGGGACAATCAGCCCCAGCATTTT
clone_size: .; d_call: TRBD2; j_call: TRBJ2-2; v_call: TRBV12-3/TRBV12-4; cdr3_aa: CASSTGLAGRGELFF; cdr3_nt: TGTGCCAGCAGTACGGGACTAGCGGGGAGAGGGGAGCTGTTTTTT
clone_size: .; d_call: TRBD2; j_call: TRBJ2-3; v_call: TRBV7-8; cdr3_aa: CASRDLKGLASDTQYF; cdr3_nt: TGTGCCAGCAGGGACCTAAAGGGACTAGCATCAGATACGCAGTATTTT
clone_size: .; d_call: .; j_call: TRBJ2-7; v_call: TRBV10-3; cdr3_aa: CAISEGAGSSYEQYF; cdr3_nt: TGTGCCATCAGTGAGGGAGCAGGGAGCTCCTACGAGCAGTACTTC
clone_size: .; d_call: .; j_call: TRBJ1-1; v_call: TRBV7-9; cdr3_aa: CASSTMGGTEAFF; cdr3_nt: TGTGCCAGCAGCACCATGGGGGGCACTGAAGCTTTCTTT
clone_size: .; d_call: TRBD1; j_call: TRBJ1-4; v_call: TRBV18; cdr3_aa: CASSAGGTANEKLFF; cdr3_nt: TGTGCCAGCTCTGCCGGCGGGACAGCTAATGAAAAACTGTTTTTT
clone_size: .; d_call: .; j_call: TRBJ2-7; v_call: TRBV10-3; cdr3_aa: CAISEFSPLEQYF; cdr3_nt: TGTGCCATCAGTGAATTTAGCCCCCTCGAGCAGTACTTC
clone_size: .; d_call: TRBD1; j_call: TRBJ1-4; v_call: TRBV2; cdr3_aa: CASSGDRQSTNEKLFF; cdr3_nt: TGTGCCAGCAGTGGGGACAGACAATCAACTAATGAAAAACTGTTTTTT
clone_size: .; d_call: .; j_call: TRBJ2-7; v_call: TRBV2; cdr3_aa: CASLGQPSSYNEQYF; cdr3_nt: TGTGCCAGCTTAGGACAGCCGAGCTCCTACAATGAGCAGTACTTC
clone_size: few; d_call: TRBD2; j_call: TRBJ2-5; v_call: TRBV7-9; cdr3_aa: CASSPWSSGIGETQYF; cdr3_nt: TGTGCCAGCAGCCCTTGGTCTAGCGGGATCGGGGAGACCCAGTACTTC
clone_size: .; d_call: .; j_call: TRBJ1-4; v_call: TRBV7-9; cdr3_aa: CASSLVLRAGEKLFF; cdr3_nt: TGTGCCAGCAGCTTAGTCTTGCGAGCTGGTGAAAAACTGTTTTTT
clone_size: .; d_call: TRBD2; j_call: TRBJ2-3; v_call: TRBV7-2; cdr3_aa: CASSSLAGEGDTQYF; cdr3_nt: TGTGCCAGCAGCTCTCTAGCGGGAGAGGGAGATACGCAGTATTTT
clone_size: .; d_call: .; j_call: TRBJ2-3; v_call: TRBV7-2; cdr3_aa: CASSLLRRSDTQYF; cdr3_nt: TGTGCCAGCAGCCTATTACGCCGGTCAGATACGCAGTATTTT
clone_size: .; d_call: .; j_call: TRBJ1-2; v_call: TRBV7-2; cdr3_aa: CASSSWDMGNYGYTF; cdr3_nt: TGTGCCAGCAGCTCATGGGATATGGGGAACTATGGCTACACCTTC
clone_size: once; d_call: .; j_call: TRBJ1-1; v_call: TRBV30; cdr3_aa: CAWSFGTPTEAFF; cdr3_nt: TGTGCCTGGAGTTTCGGGACCCCAACTGAAGCTTTCTTT